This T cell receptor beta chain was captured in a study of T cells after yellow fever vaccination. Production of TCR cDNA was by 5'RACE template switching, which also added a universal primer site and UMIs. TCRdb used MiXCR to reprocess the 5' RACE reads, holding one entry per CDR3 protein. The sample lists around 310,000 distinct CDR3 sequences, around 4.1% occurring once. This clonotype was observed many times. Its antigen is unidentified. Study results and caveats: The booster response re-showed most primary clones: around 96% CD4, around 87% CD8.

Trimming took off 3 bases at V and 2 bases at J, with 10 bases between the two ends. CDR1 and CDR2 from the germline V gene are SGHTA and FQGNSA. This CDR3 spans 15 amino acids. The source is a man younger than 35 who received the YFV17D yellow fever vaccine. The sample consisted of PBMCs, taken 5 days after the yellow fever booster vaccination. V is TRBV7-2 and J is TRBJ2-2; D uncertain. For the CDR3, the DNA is TGTGCCAGCAGCTTTATCCAGGTCAACACCGGGGAGCTGTTTTTT. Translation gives CASSFIQVNTGELFF.